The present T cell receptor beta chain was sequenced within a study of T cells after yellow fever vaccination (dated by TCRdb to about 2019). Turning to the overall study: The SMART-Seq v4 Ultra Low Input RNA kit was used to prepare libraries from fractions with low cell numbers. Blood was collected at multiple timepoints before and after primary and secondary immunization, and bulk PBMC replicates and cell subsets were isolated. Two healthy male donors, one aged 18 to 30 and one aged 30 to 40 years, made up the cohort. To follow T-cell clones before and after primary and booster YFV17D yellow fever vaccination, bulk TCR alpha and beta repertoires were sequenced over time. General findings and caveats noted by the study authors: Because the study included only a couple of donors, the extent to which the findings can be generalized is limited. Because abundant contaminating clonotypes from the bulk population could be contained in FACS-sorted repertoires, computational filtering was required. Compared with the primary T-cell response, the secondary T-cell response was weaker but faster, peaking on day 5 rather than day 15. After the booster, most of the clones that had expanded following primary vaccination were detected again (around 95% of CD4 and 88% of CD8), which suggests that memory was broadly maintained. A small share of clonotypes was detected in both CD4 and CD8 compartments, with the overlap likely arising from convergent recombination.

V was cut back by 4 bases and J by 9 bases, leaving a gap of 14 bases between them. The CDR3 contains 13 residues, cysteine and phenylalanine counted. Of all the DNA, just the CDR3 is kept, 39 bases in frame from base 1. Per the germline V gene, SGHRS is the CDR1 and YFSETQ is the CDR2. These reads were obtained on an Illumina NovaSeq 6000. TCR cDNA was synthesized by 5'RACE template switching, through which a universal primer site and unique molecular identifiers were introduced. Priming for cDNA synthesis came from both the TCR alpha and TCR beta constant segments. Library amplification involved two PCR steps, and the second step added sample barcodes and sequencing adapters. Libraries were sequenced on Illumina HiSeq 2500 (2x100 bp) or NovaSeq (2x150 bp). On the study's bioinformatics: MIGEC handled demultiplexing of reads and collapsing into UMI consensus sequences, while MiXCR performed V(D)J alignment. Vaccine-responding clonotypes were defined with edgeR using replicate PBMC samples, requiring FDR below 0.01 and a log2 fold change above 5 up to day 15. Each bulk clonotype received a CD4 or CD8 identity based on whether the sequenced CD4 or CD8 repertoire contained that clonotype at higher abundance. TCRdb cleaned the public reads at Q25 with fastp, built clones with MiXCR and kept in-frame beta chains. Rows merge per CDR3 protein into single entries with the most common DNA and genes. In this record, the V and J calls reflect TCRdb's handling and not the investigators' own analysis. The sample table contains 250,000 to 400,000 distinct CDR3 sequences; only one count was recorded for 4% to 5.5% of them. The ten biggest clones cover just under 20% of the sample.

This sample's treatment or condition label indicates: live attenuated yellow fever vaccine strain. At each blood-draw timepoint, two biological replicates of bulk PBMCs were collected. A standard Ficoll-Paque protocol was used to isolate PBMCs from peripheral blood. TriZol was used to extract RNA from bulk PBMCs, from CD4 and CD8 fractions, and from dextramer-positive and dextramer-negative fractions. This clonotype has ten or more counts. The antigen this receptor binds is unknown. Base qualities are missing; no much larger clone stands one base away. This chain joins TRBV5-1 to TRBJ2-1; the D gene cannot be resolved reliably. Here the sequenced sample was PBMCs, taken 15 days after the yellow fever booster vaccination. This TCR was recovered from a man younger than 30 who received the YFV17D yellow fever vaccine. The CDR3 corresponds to CASSGVDLGEQFF. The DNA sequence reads TGCGCCAGCAGCGGGGTGGATTTGGGTGAGCAGTTCTTC.